A single sample is the source of the 12 T cell receptor beta chains below, sequenced in a study of a mutant IDH1 vaccine in newly diagnosed glioma. Clones were sequenced by immunoSEQ multiplex PCR, and TCRdb holds only the in-frame ones, with some missing. This sample has 45,000 to 55,000 clones; over 75% occur once, and the top ten carry under 2%. Time point denoted: week 5, during vaccination. What each vaccine dose contained was 300 ug of mutant IDH1 20-mer peptide, accompanied by topical imiquimod. For these TCRs, the target antigens are not known. The sample here was PBMCs, taken from a glioma patient whose treatment included an IDH1 peptide vaccine. The receptors come from a woman aged 40 to 49 with glioma.

This clone was seen a handful of times. The V call is TRBV2, the J call TRBJ1-5; the match to TRBD1 covers 7 bases. J was trimmed by 6 bases and V by 5 bases; bases with no gene match: 1. The CDR3 extends over 12 amino acids. Germline CDR1 and CDR2: SNHLY and FYNNEI. The CDR3 region is CASSRQGQPQHF. In DNA form, the CDR3 reads TGTGCCAGCAGTAGACAGGGTCAGCCCCAGCATTTT.

This chain joins TRBV5-5 and TRBJ1-2; TRBD1 agrees at 8 bases. CDR1 and CDR2 from the germline V gene are SGHKS and YYEKEE (reference sequence). With 4 bases clipped from V and 7 bases from J, the junction kept 9 bases outside the gene matches. CDR3 length: 14 amino acids. The CDR3 loop reads CASSPGQGVLGYTF. The CDR3, as DNA: TGTGCCAGCAGCCCCGGACAGGGTGTCCTTGGCTACACCTTC.

This chain connects TRBV5-1 to TRBJ2-1; D call uncertain. CDR3 size: 15 residues. Germline V gene data show CDR1 as SGHRS and CDR2 as YFSETQ. V dropped 4 bases and J dropped 0 bases, with 11 bases sitting between them. This CDR3 reads CASSNPQNSYNEQFF. As DNA, the CDR3 is TGCGCCAGCAGCAACCCACAGAACTCCTACAATGAGCAGTTCTTC.

The V and J genes are TRBV6-1 and TRBJ2-4; 10 bases fit TRBD2. The CDR3 consists of 15 residues. Unmatched junction bases numbered 7, after V lost 6 bases and J lost 5 bases. Germline V gene data show CDR1 as MNHNS and CDR2 as SASEGT. Here the CDR3 DNA reads TGTGCCAGCAGGGGAAGTCTAGCGGGAGAAAACATTCAGTACTTC. It codes for CASRGSLAGENIQYF.

The chain joins TRBV19 to TRBJ2-2; D might be TRBD1 (5 bases). Trimming cost V 7 bases and J 7 bases, with 13 bases left between them. The CDR3 runs to 13 residues. Germline-derived CDR1 and CDR2 are LNHDA and SQIVND (reference sequence). DNA of the CDR3: TGTGCCAGTACCGTACCAAGGGGCGGGGAGCTGTTTTTT. Its protein is CASTVPRGGELFF.

This clone showed up just a few times. The chain links TRBV5-1 to TRBJ1-3; tentative D call: TRBD1 (6 bases). The V gene lost 2 bases and the J gene lost 0 bases, with 15 bases spanning the gap. The germline V gene has CDR1 SGHRS and CDR2 YFSETQ. The CDR3 sequence is 17 residues long. The CDR3, as DNA: TGCGCCAGCAGCTTACTTACAGGGCCAAGCTCTGGAAACACCATATATTTT. It codes for CASSLLTGPSSGNTIYF. The full variable domain, with the rest looked up from reference TRBV5-1 and TRBJ1-3, is KAGVTQTPRYLIKTRGQQVTLSCSPISGHRSVSWYQQTPGQGLQFLFEYFSETQRNKGNFPGRFSGRQFSNSRSEMNVSTLELGDSALYLCASSLLTGPSSGNTIYFGEGSWLTVV.

The gene calls are TRBV19 and TRBJ1-5; perhaps TRBD1 as D (5 bases). V lost 4 bases, J lost 1 base, and 11 bases lay in between. In germline, CDR1 is LNHDA, CDR2 SQIVND (reference sequence). This CDR3 has 15 residues. CDR3 nucleotide sequence: TGTGCCAGTAGTACATCCAGGGCAAGCAATCAGCCCCAGCATTTT. This encodes CASSTSRASNQPQHF.

The V gene is TRBV2, the J gene TRBJ2-6; D is unresolved. Germline CDR1 SNHLY, CDR2 FYNNEI. The CDR3 extends over 14 amino acids. Between the trimmed V and J ends, which lost 4 bases and 0 bases, there was a span of 4 bases. CDR3 residues: CASSVSSGANVLTF. CDR3 DNA sequence: TGTGCCAGCAGTGTTAGCTCTGGGGCCAACGTCCTGACTTTC.

The chain joins TRBV5-6 to TRBJ2-3; D gene uncertain. The CDR3 contains 13 residues. Germline CDR1 SGHDT, CDR2 YYEEEE. V was shortened by 1 base and J by 1 base, with 4 bases between the two germline ends. For the CDR3, the DNA is TGTGCCAGCAGCTTGCTCGGCACAGATACGCAGTATTTT. Protein: CASSLLGTDTQYF.

Only a few counts were recorded for this clone. J is TRBJ1-5 and V is TRBV4-1, with D uncertain. Germline V gives CDR1 MGHRA, CDR2 YSYEKL. V gave up 0 bases and J gave up 4 bases, with 7 bases separating them. CDR3 length equals 14 residues. CDR3 DNA sequence: TGCGCCAGCAGCCAAGAAGCACAAAATCAGCCCCAGCATTTT. Protein: CASSQEAQNQPQHF.

This chain joins TRBV5-6 and TRBJ2-3; the D gene is possibly TRBD2 (6 bases). V gave up 4 bases and J gave up 5 bases, with 23 bases separating them. Germline assignment: CDR1 SGHDT and CDR2 YYEEEE. The CDR3 totals 17 residues. The CDR3 DNA sequence: TGTGCCAGCAGCCCAAGGTGGGCGGGGCTACAAGGAGATACGCAGTATTTT. Protein: CASSPRWAGLQGDTQYF.

The chain links TRBV19 to TRBJ1-6; D call uncertain. V gave up 0 bases and J gave up 2 bases, with 11 bases separating them. The CDR3 totals 17 residues. The germline CDR1 and CDR2 sequences are LNHDA and SQIVND (reference sequence). Here the CDR3 DNA reads TGTGCCAGTAGTATAGATTCCCGGCGGCCCTATAATTCACCCCTCCACTTT. Its protein product is CASSIDSRRPYNSPLHF.